This T cell receptor beta chain emerged from a study of blood T cell repertoires in COVID-19. About the research overall: The samples span acute and convalescent COVID-19 from the United States, Italy and Spain. T cells, B-cell-depleted T cells, or PBMCs provided the cDNA or gDNA that served as material.

This CDR3 has 19 residues. Germline V gene sequence: CDR1 MGHRA, CDR2 YSYEKL. V lost 1 base and J lost 0; bases outside the gene matches: 10. Original processing methods: Nucleated cell counts were estimated from reference gene primer amplification. Method: immunoSEQ multiplex PCR; TCRdb's copy keeps in-frame clones and lacks some. D and trimming come from the DNA, and the V and J calls and clone size come from that table. The sample has about 260,000 clones, 90% seen once; the top ten hold over 3.5%. This clone was found once. Sequenced sample: peripheral blood. The chain has TRBV4-1 and TRBJ2-1; TRBD2 aligns across 9 bases. The clonotype comes from a woman between 40 and 55 years old with acute or convalescent COVID-19. The CDR3 DNA follows: TGCGCCAGCAGCCAAGGGCTAGCGGGGTTGCTTAGCTCCTACAATGAGCAGTTCTTC. Amino acid sequence: CASSQGLAGLLSSYNEQFF.